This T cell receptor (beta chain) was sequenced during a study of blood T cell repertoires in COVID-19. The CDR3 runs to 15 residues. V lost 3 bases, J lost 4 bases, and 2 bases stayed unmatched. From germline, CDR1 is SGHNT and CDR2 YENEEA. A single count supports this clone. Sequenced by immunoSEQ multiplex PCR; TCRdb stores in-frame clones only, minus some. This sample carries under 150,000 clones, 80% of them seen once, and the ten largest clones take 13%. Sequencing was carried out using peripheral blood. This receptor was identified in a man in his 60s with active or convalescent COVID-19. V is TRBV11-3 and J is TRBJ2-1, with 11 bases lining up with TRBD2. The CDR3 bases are TGTGCCAGCAGCTTGGGACTAGCGGTTTACAATGAGCAGTTCTTC. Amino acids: CASSLGLAVYNEQFF.